This is a list of T cell receptor beta chains from one sample in a study of blood T cell repertoires in COVID-19. Using immunoSEQ multiplex PCR, the repertoire was profiled, and TCRdb retains in-frame clones only, with some absent. The sample contains approximately 170,000 clones, less than 85% of which appear only once. The sequencing input was peripheral blood. The receptors were gathered from a woman of 80 years or more with active or convalescent COVID-19. Both conserved end residues are trimmed from each CDR3. D genes are given only for firm matches.

TRBJ2-3	TRBV7-3	TRBD2	ASSLRAGLADTQY
TRBJ2-1	TRBV2	TRBD2	ASSPALAGEGKF
TRBJ2-7	TRBV10-3	TRBD2	AISERTLGGGRAGEQY
TRBJ2-7	TRBV19	TRBD1	ASNSRGPSYEQY
TRBJ1-5	TRBV23-1	NA	ASSQGEAAFNQPQH
TRBJ1-2	TRBV5-8	TRBD1	ASSVDVSRAGGGYT
TRBJ1-2	TRBV15	NA	ATSRDPQGSGYGYT
TRBJ2-1	TRBV9	TRBD2	ASSKGGSGSSYNEQF
TRBJ1-1	TRBV6-5	TRBD1	ASSYVGQGTRTEAF
TRBJ1-5	TRBV28	TRBD1	ASSPGQGAVRQPQH
TRBJ2-6	TRBV5-4	NA	ASSLGGYGSNVLT
TRBJ1-2	TRBV6-5	NA	ASSRPGGADYGYT
TRBJ2-7	TRBV6-6	NA	ASIFNYEQY
TRBJ1-4	TRBV3-1/TRBV3-2	NA	ASSLIGGLGGEKLF
TRBJ1-5	TRBV2	TRBD1	ASRDREYSNQPQH
TRBJ2-5	TRBV29-1	NA	SVKQGGETQY
TRBJ2-3	TRBV6-2/TRBV6-3	TRBD1	ASSYNTRQGPDTQY
TRBJ1-6	TRBV5-1	NA	ASSLAGMGSPLH
TRBJ1-2	TRBV28	NA	ASSFGAGSHHGYT
TRBJ1-6	TRBV7-9	NA	ASSFNNSPLH
TRBJ1-1	TRBV28	NA	ASSLSGWNTEAF
TRBJ2-2	TRBV7-9	NA	ASSPRRGANTGELF
TRBJ1-1	TRBV2	NA	ASSEVRGGGTEAF
TRBJ2-3	TRBV3-1/TRBV3-2	TRBD2	ASSQDMGLVTDTQY
TRBJ1-2	TRBV4-1	NA	ASSQGRSFYGYT
TRBJ2-7	TRBV5-1	NA	ASSLARQGRGYEQY
TRBJ2-7	TRBV5-6	TRBD2	ASSLVTSGIREQY
TRBJ2-5	TRBV28	TRBD2	ASRGSGRGRETQY
TRBJ2-7	TRBV5-4	NA	ASTLDRSREQY
TRBJ2-7	TRBV19	TRBD1	ASSIVWDRAYEQY
TRBJ1-1	TRBV10-1	TRBD1	ASRKPNRGDTEAF
TRBJ2-5	TRBV6-5	TRBD2	ASSTGTTSVETQY
TRBJ2-7	TRBV14	NA	ASSHFPIHEQY
TRBJ2-5	TRBV5-1	TRBD1	ASSLEWTGNQETQY
TRBJ1-4	TRBV2	NA	ASSETGWSEKLF
TRBJ2-7	TRBV27	NA	ASGYRDSQY
TRBJ2-7	TRBV5-1	TRBD2	ASSLVPSGNKYYEQY
TRBJ2-7	TRBV19	TRBD1	ASSIAGTETYEQY
TRBJ1-1	TRBV6-5	NA	ASRIQVNTEAF
TRBJ2-2	TRBV18	TRBD1	ASSPDRANTGELF
TRBJ1-5	TRBV7-8	NA	ASSRTGVTQPQH
TRBJ2-1	TRBV21-1	NA	ASSKGARGIYSYNEQF
TRBJ1-1	TRBV5-1	NA	ASSLGHRSGDTEAF
TRBJ2-5	TRBV29-1	TRBD2	SVEDGRAVTTQY
TRBJ2-1	TRBV6-5	TRBD2	ASRTSGLQGEQF
TRBJ1-2	TRBV10-3	NA	AISEEVNYGYT
TRBJ1-3	TRBV5-6	NA	ASSLTAGASGNTIY